Below, 2 T cell receptor beta chains from the same sample are listed, as sequenced in a study of T cells in Graves' hyperthyroidism and ophthalmopathy. RNA transcripts were the template for amplifying TCR beta CDR3 regions. HTBI primers were used for first-round RT-PCR of the TCR CDR3. Via MiXCR, TCRdb re-called the multiplex PCR reads, giving one row per CDR3 protein. The data hold a few hundred thousand distinct CDR3 sequences, with around a quarter observed a single time. The sample consisted of blood. Receptors were obtained from a man aged 50-60 years with Graves' hyperthyroidism.

Only one count was recorded for this clonotype. The chain recombines TRBV6-2 or TRBV6-3 with TRBJ1-5; TRBD1 is a possible D gene (5 bases). Deletions cut 6 bases from V and 4 bases from J, with 16 bases between. Germline V lookup: CDR1 MNHEY, CDR2 SVGEGT. CDR3 length: 15 residues. This CDR3 reads CASRPSGTRNQPQHF. The DNA of the CDR3 is TGTGCCAGCAGACCCTCAGGGACTCGGAATCAGCCCCAGCATTTT.

Comment on this clonotype: A much larger clone sits a single nucleotide away, making a read error possible. J is TRBJ2-1 and V is TRBV7-9; 7 bases line up with TRBD1. This CDR3 spans 14 amino acids. Looked up from germline, CDR1 is SEHNR and CDR2 is FQNEAQ (reference sequence). J lost 4 bases, V lost 8 bases, and 8 bases had no gene match. The CDR3 region is CASGSWTGYNEQFF. The DNA for the CDR3 is TGTGCCAGCGGCTCCTGGACAGGATACAATGAGCAGTTCTTC.